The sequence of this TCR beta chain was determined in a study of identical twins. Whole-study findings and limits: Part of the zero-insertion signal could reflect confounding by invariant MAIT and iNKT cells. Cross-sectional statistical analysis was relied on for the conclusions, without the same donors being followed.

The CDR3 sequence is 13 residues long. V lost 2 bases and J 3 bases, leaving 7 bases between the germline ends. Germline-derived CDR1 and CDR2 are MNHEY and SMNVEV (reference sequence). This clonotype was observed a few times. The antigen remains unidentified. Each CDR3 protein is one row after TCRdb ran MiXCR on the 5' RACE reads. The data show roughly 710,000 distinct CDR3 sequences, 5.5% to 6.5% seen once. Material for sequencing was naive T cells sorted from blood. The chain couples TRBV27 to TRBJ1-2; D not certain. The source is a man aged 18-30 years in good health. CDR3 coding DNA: TGTGCCAGCAGTTTAAGTCCGTACTATGGCTACACCTTC. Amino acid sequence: CASSLSPYYGYTF.